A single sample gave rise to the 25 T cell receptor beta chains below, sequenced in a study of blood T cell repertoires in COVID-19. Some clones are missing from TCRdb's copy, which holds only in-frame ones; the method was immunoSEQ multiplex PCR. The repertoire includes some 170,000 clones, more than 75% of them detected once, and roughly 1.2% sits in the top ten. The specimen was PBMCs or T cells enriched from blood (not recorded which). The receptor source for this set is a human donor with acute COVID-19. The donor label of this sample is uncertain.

CDR3 region: CASSQALAPTGELFF. The DNA for the CDR3 is TGTGCCAGCAGCCAAGCCCTAGCGCCAACCGGGGAGCTGTTTTTT. This chain links TRBV4-2 with TRBJ2-2; weak D call: TRBD2 (6 bases). Between the trimmed V and J ends, which lost 1 base and 5 bases, there was a span of 11 bases. Germline CDR1 reads LGHNA; CDR2 reads YNFKEQ. The CDR3 spans 15 residues.

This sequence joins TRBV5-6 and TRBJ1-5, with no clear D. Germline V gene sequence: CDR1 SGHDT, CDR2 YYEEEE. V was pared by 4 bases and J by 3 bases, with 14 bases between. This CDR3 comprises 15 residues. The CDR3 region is CASSTLGRPNQPQHF. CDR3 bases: TGTGCCAGCAGCACACTAGGAAGACCCAATCAGCCCCAGCATTTT. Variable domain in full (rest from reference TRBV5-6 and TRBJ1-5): DAGVTQSPTHLIKTRGQQVTLRCSPKSGHDTVSWYQQALGQGPQFIFQYYEEEERQRGNFPDRFSGHQFPNYSSELNVNALLLGDSALYLCASSTLGRPNQPQHFGDGTRLSIL.

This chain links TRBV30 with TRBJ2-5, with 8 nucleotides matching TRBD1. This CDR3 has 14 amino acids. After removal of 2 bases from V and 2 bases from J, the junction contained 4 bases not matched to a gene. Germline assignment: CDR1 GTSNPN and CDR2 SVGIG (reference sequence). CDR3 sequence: CAWSPTGEQETQYF. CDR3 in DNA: TGTGCCTGGAGTCCGACAGGGGAACAAGAGACCCAGTACTTC.

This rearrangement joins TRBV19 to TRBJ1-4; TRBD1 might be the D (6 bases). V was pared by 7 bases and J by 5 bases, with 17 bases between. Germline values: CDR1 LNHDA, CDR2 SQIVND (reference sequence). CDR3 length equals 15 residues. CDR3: CASTPKGRGNEKLFF. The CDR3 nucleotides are TGTGCCAGTACCCCAAAGGGAAGGGGGAATGAAAAACTGTTTTTT. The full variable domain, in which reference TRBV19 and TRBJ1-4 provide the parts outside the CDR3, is DGGITQSPKYLFRKEGQNVTLSCEQNLNHDAMYWYRQDPGQGLRLIYYSQIVNDFQKGDIAEGYSVSREKKESFPLTVTSAQKNPTAFYLCASTPKGRGNEKLFFGSGTQLSVL.

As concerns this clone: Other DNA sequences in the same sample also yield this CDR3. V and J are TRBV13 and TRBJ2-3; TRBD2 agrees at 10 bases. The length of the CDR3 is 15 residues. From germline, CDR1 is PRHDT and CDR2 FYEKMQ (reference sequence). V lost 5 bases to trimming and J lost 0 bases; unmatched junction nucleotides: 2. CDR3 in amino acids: CASSLSGGSTDTQYF. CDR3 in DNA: TGTGCCAGCAGCCTTAGCGGGGGGAGCACAGATACGCAGTATTTT.

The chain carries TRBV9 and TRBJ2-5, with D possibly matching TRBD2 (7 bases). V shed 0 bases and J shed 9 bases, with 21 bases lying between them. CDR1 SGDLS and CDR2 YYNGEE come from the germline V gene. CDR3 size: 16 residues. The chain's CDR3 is CASSVGEGDPVGAQYF. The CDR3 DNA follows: TGTGCCAGCAGCGTAGGGGAGGGGGACCCCGTGGGGGCCCAGTACTTC.

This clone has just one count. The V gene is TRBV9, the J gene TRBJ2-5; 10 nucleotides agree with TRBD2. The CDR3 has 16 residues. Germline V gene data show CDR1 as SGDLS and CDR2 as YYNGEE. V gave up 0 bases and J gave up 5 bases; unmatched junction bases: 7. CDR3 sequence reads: CASSVGSGGKEETQYF. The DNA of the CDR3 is TGTGCCAGCAGCGTAGGTAGCGGGGGGAAGGAGGAGACCCAGTACTTC. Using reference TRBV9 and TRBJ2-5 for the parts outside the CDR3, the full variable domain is DSGVTQTPKHLITATGQRVTLRCSPRSGDLSVYWYQQSLDQGLQFLIQYYNGEERAKGNILERFSAQQFPDLHSELNLSSLELGDSALYFCASSVGSGGKEETQYFGPGTRLLVL.

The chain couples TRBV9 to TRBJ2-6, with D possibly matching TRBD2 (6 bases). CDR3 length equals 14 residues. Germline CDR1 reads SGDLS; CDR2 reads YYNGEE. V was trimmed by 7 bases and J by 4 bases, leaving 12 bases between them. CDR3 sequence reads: CASARGSGANVLTF. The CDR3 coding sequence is TGTGCCAGCGCCCGGGGGTCCGGGGCCAACGTCCTGACTTTC.

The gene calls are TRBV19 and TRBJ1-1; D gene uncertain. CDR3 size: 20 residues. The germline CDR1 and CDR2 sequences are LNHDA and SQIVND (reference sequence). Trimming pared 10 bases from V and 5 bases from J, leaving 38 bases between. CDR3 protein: CATRDQAFEYVWLTITEAFF. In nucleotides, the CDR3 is TGTGCCACACGGGATCAGGCCTTTGAGTATGTCTGGTTAACGATAACTGAAGCTTTCTTT.

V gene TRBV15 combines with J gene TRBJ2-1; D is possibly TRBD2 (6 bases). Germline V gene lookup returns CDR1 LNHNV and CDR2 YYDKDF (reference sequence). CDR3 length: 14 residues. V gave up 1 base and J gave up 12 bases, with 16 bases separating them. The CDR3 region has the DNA TGTGCCACCAGCAGAGGGGGAGGTCGGGTTTCGCAGTTCTTC. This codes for CATSRGGGRVSQFF.

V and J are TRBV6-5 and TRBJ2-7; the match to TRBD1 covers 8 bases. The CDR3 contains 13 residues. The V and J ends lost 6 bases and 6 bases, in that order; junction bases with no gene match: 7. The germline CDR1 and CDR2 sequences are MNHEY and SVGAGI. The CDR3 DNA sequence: TGTGCCAGCAGCCAAATTGACAGGGGCGAGCAGTACTTC. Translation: CASSQIDRGEQYF.

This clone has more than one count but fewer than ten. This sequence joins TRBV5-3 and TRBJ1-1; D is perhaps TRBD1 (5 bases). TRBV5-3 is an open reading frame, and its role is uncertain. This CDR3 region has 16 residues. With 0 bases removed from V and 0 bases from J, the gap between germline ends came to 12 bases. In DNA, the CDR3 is TGTGCCAGAAGCTTGGTTTGGGCAGGGATGAACACTGAAGCTTTCTTT. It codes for CARSLVWAGMNTEAFF.

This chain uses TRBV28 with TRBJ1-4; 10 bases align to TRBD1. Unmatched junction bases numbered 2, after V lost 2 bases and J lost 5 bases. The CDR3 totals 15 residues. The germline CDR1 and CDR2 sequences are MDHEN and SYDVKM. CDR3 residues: CASSLPGQGNEKLFF. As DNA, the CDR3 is TGTGCCAGCAGTTTACCGGGACAGGGGAATGAAAAACTGTTTTTT.

The CDR3 region has the DNA TGTGCCAGCAGCGTCACGGGGGTTGGGAACACTGAAGCTTTCTTT. This encodes CASSVTGVGNTEAFF. The V call is TRBV9, the J call TRBJ1-1, with TRBD1 as a possible D gene (5 bases). This CDR3 has 15 residues. Germline V CDR1 and CDR2: SGDLS, YYNGEE. V lost 2 bases, J lost 1 base, and 12 bases lay in between.

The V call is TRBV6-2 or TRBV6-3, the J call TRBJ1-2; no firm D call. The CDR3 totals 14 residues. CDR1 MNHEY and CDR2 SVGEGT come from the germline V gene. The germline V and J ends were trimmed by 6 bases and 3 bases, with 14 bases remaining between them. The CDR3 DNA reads TGTGCCAGCAGCAAGGATTACACAGACTATGGCTACACCTTC. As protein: CASSKDYTDYGYTF.

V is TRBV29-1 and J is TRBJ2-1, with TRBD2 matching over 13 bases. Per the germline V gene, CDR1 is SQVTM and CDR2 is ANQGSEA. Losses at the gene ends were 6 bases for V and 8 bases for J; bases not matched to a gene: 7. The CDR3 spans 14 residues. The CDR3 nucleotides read TGCAGCGTAACTAGCGGGGGGGCCTTGGATGAGCAGTTCTTC. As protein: CSVTSGGALDEQFF.

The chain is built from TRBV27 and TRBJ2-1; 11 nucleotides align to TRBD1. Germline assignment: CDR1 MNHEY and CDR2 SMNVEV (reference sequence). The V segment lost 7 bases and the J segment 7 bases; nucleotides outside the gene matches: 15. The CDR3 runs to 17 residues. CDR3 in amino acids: CASTENLGTGGTNEQFF. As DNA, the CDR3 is TGTGCCAGCACTGAGAACCTTGGGACAGGGGGGACTAATGAGCAGTTCTTC.

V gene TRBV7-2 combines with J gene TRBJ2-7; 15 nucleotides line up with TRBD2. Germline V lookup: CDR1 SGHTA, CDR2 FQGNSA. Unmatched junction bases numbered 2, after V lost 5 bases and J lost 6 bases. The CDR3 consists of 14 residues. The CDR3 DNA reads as TGTGCCAGCAGCACGGGACTAGCGGGGGGCGAGCAGTACTTC. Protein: CASSTGLAGGEQYF.

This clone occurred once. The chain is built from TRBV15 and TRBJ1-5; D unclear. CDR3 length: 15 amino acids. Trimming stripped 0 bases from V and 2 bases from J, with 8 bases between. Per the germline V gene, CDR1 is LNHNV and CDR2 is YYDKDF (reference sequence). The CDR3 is CATSRDSQGNQPQHF. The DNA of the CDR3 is TGTGCCACCAGCAGAGATAGTCAGGGCAATCAGCCCCAGCATTTT.

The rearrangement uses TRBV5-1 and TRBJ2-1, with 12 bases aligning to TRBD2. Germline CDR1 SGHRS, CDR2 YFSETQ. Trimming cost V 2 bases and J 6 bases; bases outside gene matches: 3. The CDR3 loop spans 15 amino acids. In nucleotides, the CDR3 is TGCGCCAGCAGCTTTCGGACTAGCGGGACCAATGAGCAGTTCTTC. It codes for CASSFRTSGTNEQFF.

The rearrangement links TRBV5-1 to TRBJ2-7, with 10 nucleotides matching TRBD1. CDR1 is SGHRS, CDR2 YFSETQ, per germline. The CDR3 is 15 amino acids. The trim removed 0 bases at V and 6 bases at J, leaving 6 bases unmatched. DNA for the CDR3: TGCGCCAGCAGCTTGGTGGCGGGACAGGGGTCCGAGCAGTACTTC. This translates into CASSLVAGQGSEQYF.

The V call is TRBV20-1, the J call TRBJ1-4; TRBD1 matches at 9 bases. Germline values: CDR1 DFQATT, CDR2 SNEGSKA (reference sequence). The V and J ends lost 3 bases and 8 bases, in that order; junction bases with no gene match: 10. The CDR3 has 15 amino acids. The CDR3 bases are TGCAGTGCTAGTCCCGACAGGGGGTTTGGGGAAAAACTGTTTTTT. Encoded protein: CSASPDRGFGEKLFF.

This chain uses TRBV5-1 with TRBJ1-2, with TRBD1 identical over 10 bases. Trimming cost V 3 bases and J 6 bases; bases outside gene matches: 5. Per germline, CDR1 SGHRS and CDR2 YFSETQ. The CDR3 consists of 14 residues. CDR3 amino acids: CASSWDRGGDGYTF. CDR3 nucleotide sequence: TGCGCCAGCAGCTGGGACAGGGGAGGTGATGGCTACACCTTC.

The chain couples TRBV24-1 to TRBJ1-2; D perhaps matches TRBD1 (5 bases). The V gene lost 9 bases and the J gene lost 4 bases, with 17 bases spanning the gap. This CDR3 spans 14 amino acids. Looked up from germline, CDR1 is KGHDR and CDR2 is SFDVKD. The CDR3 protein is CATLSWQGLYGYTF. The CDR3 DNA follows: TGTGCCACCCTTTCCTGGCAGGGCCTCTATGGCTACACCTTC.

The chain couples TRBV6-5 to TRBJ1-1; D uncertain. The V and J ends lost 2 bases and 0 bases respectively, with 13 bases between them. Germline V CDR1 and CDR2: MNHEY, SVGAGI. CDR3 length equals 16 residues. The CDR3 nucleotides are TGTGCCAGCAGTTACAGCCGGGGAGCCATGAACACTGAAGCTTTCTTT. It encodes CASSYSRGAMNTEAFF.